The 18 T cell receptor beta chains below all came from one sample that was sequenced in a study of metastatic and nonmetastatic thyroid tumors. MiXCR was used by TCRdb to re-call the PCR reads. Here the sample spans tens of thousands of clones, approximately 15% being singletons. None of the patients had undergone any treatment ahead of thyroid surgery. What was sequenced was blood. Receptor source: a female donor with papillary thyroid cancer or a benign thyroid nodule (not recorded which). Some clones in this sample may be carry-over from other donors' samples.

In its sample, this clone was seen many times. This chain joins TRBV5-1 and TRBJ2-1; D might be TRBD2 (5 bases). The CDR3 spans 13 residues. Per the germline V gene, CDR1 is SGHRS and CDR2 is YFSETQ. The V end was cut by 0 bases, the J end by 8 bases, with 9 bases between. CDR3 coding DNA: TGCGCCAGCAGCTTGGAGAGGGCCGATGAGCAGTTCTTC. This codes for CASSLERADEQFF.

DNA for the CDR3: TGTGCCAGCAGCCAAGAGGCTAGTGCAGAGACCCAGTACTTC. It is translated as CASSQEASAETQYF. The rearrangement uses TRBV4-2 and TRBJ2-5; D is unresolved. CDR1 is LGHNA, CDR2 YNFKEQ, per germline. The CDR3 is 14 residues long. The V and J ends lost 0 bases and 4 bases respectively, with 9 bases between them.

With respect to this clone: The junction and the germline gene differ at one end; a read error may be behind it. This chain connects TRBV6-1 to TRBJ2-1; 7 nucleotides line up with TRBD2. CDR1 and CDR2 (germline): MNHNS, SASEGT. This CDR3 has 14 residues. The CDR3 here is CDTRGRGSYNEQLF. The CDR3 bases are TGTGACACCCGGGGGAGGGGCTCCTACAATGAGCAGTTATTC.

This clone was detected ten times or more. CDR3 DNA: TGTGCCAGCAGTCCTATCGACCGTAGCACCTACAATGAGCAGTTCTTC. Encoded protein: CASSPIDRSTYNEQFF. The V call is TRBV6-2 or TRBV6-3, the J call TRBJ2-1; no reliable D call. Per the germline V gene, CDR1 is MNHEY and CDR2 is SVGEGT. V was shortened by 5 bases and J by 2 bases, with 16 bases between the two germline ends. The CDR3 runs to 16 residues.

This clone was seen only once. One base away lies a much larger clone, so this may be a sequencing read error. Different DNA sequences within this sample yield the same CDR3. The V and J genes are TRBV5-6 and TRBJ2-2; D remains ambiguous. V shed 4 bases and J shed 0 bases, with 10 bases lying between them. This CDR3 comprises 15 residues. CDR1 is SGHDT, CDR2 YYEEEE, per germline. CDR3 residues: CASSRDRSNTGELFF. Written as DNA, the CDR3 is TGTGCCAGCAGCAGGGATAGGTCGAACACCGGGGAGCTGTTTTTT.

This clone has a count of ten or more. This chain links TRBV10-2 with TRBJ2-7; D remains unclear. Germline lookup yields CDR1 WSHSY and CDR2 SAAADI. Trimming stripped 7 bases from V and 5 bases from J, with 18 bases between. The CDR3 contains 14 residues. CDR3 DNA: TGCGCCAGCAAGAGTTGGCTTTCGGAGAACGAGCAGTACTTC. Its protein product is CASKSWLSENEQYF.

This clone was recorded at least ten times. This sequence joins TRBV20-1 and TRBJ1-1; D is undetermined. Trimming removed 0 bases at V and 3 bases at J, with 8 bases between. CDR3 size: 13 residues. CDR1 is DFQATT, CDR2 SNEGSKA, per germline (reference sequence). The DNA of the CDR3 is TGCAGTGCTAGAGATTACCCGGACACTGAAGCTTTCTTT. Amino acid sequence: CSARDYPDTEAFF.

In its sample, this clone was seen many times. Other DNA sequences in this specimen translate into the identical CDR3. V and J are TRBV25-1 and TRBJ2-5; a possible D gene is TRBD1 (5 bases). The CDR3 runs 11 residues. Trimming cost V 11 bases and J 5 bases, with 12 bases left between them. Germline V gene lookup returns CDR1 MGHDK and CDR2 SYGVNS. CDR3 sequence reads: CASQGVETQYF. CDR3 nucleotide sequence: TGTGCCTCCCAGGGTGTGGAGACCCAGTACTTC.

This clone showed up many times. The chain uses TRBV20-1 and TRBJ2-1, with D possibly matching TRBD2 (6 bases). CDR1 is DFQATT and CDR2 is SNEGSKA in the germline V gene (reference sequence). V shed 5 bases and J shed 0 bases, with 17 bases lying between them. The CDR3 totals 16 residues. Here the CDR3 reads CSADSRDWSSYNEQFF. In DNA form, the CDR3 reads TGCAGTGCTGATTCCCGGGACTGGAGCTCCTACAATGAGCAGTTCTTC.

This rearrangement joins TRBV6-1 to TRBJ2-5; 8 bases align to TRBD2. Germline CDR1 reads MNHNS; CDR2 reads SASEGT. CDR3 length: 12 residues. Unmatched junction bases numbered 1, after V lost 5 bases and J lost 5 bases. CDR3 sequence: CASSRLAETQYF. The CDR3 DNA follows: TGTGCCAGCAGTCGACTAGCGGAGACCCAGTACTTC.

This clone showed up many times. The gene calls are TRBV11-2 and TRBJ2-7; 8 bases align to TRBD1. Looked up from germline, CDR1 is SGHAT and CDR2 is FQNNGV. The trim removed 3 bases at V and 2 bases at J, leaving 3 bases unmatched. The CDR3 loop spans 14 amino acids. CDR3 nucleotide sequence: TGTGCCAGCAGCTTCGCGACAGGGGCCTACGAGCAGTACTTC. It encodes CASSFATGAYEQYF. Looking up the rest from reference TRBV11-2 and TRBJ2-7 gives the full variable domain: EAGVAQSPRYKIIEKRQSVAFWCNPISGHATLYWYQQILGQGPKLLIQFQNNGVVDDSQLPKDRFSAERLKGVDSTLKIQPAKLEDSAVYLCASSFATGAYEQYFGPGTRLTVT.

This clone appeared many times. This sequence joins TRBV24-1 and TRBJ2-5, with D uncertain. The CDR3 totals 11 residues. Germline V CDR1 and CDR2: KGHDR, SFDVKD. Between the trimmed V and J ends, which lost 4 bases and 3 bases, there was a span of 2 bases. CDR3 in DNA: TGTGCCACCAGTGACAAAGAGACCCAGTACTTC. Encoded protein: CATSDKETQYF.

In the case of this clone: Given a much more abundant clone one base away, this may be a read error. The rearrangement links TRBV10-2 to TRBJ2-1; 7 nucleotides match TRBD2. Looked up from germline, CDR1 is WSHSY and CDR2 is SAAADI. Unmatched junction bases numbered 11, after V lost 7 bases and J lost 8 bases. The CDR3 contains 14 residues. The CDR3 is CASMRGTELHEQFF. The CDR3 DNA is TGCGCCAGCATGCGGGGGACCGAACTCCATGAGCAGTTCTTC.

This clone turned up a few times. The V and J genes are TRBV27 and TRBJ2-3; D is perhaps TRBD2 (5 bases). V was shortened by 2 bases and J by 3 bases, with 6 bases between the two germline ends. Germline CDR1 reads MNHEY; CDR2 reads SMNVEV (reference sequence). The CDR3 is 13 residues long. The CDR3 DNA reads as TGTGCCAGCAGTTTACCGGGGACAGATACGCAGTATTTT. It is translated as CASSLPGTDTQYF.

This chain uses TRBV28 with TRBJ2-7; 7 nucleotides align to TRBD1. CDR1 is MDHEN, CDR2 SYDVKM, per germline. The CDR3 runs to 14 residues. Trimming removed 7 bases from V and 6 bases from J; junction bases left unmatched: 12. This CDR3 is CASIMNRGRLEQYF. As DNA, the CDR3 is TGTGCCAGCATTATGAACAGGGGCCGTCTCGAGCAGTACTTC. The variable domain in full, with the rest retrieved from reference TRBV28 and TRBJ2-7, is DVKVTQSSRYLVKRTGEKVFLECVQDMDHENMFWYRQDPGLGLRLIYFSYDVKMKEKGDIPEGYSVSREKKERFSLILESASTNQTSMYLCASIMNRGRLEQYFGPGTRLTVT.

The table lists this clone with many counts. V gene TRBV28 combines with J gene TRBJ1-4; unclear D gene. Trimming shortened V by 5 bases and J by 0 bases, and 16 bases separated the two germline ends. The CDR3 totals 17 residues. Germline lookup yields CDR1 MDHEN and CDR2 SYDVKM. The CDR3 reads CASSLDGLVSTNEKLFF. The CDR3 DNA is TGTGCCAGCAGTCTTGACGGGCTTGTTTCAACTAATGAAAAACTGTTTTTT.

This clone was counted many times. V usage is TRBV7-8 and J usage is TRBJ2-7; TRBD1 matches 7 bases. The CDR3 has 17 residues. CDR1 is SGHVS and CDR2 is FQNEAQ in the germline V gene. Trimming took 1 base from V and 0 from J; bases not matched to a gene: 9. CDR3 nucleotide sequence: TGTGCCAGCAGCTTAGAAGGCCGGGGACAGCCCTCCTACGAGCAGTACTTC. Translating it yields CASSLEGRGQPSYEQYF.

There are many counts of this clone. V gene TRBV25-1 combines with J gene TRBJ1-1; D perhaps matches TRBD1 (6 bases). This CDR3 has 13 amino acids. Germline V gene sequence: CDR1 MGHDK, CDR2 SYGVNS. V lost 4 bases to trimming and J lost 7 bases, with 13 bases between them. CDR3 DNA sequence: TGTGCCAGCAGTGTGCAGGGGTTGGATGAAGCTTTCTTT. It translates to CASSVQGLDEAFF.